What follows are 32 T cell receptor beta chains derived from one specimen sequenced in a study of T cell changes during pregnancy in multiple sclerosis. Sequencing used immunoSEQ multiplex PCR; TCRdb keeps in-frame clones, though not all of them. The sample consists of about 86,000 clones, approximately 90% of them appearing once. The sample was peripheral blood, taken in the first trimester of pregnancy. The receptor set was obtained from a female donor in good health, enrolled as a control in a pregnancy study.

Only one count was recorded for this clone. This rearrangement joins TRBV27 to TRBJ1-5; D perhaps matches TRBD1 (6 bases). The V end was cut by 3 bases, the J end by 2 bases, with 11 bases between. Germline-derived CDR1 and CDR2 are MNHEY and SMNVEV (reference sequence). The CDR3 length is 15 residues. The CDR3, as DNA: TGTGCCAGCAGTTTGACAGGACGGGGCAATCAGCCCCAGCATTTT. This translates into CASSLTGRGNQPQHF.

The chain combines TRBV27 with TRBJ1-1, with 8 bases that match TRBD1. After removal of 6 bases from V and 6 bases from J, the junction contained 9 bases not matched to a gene. Germline CDR1 MNHEY, CDR2 SMNVEV (reference sequence). The CDR3 runs to 14 residues. The DNA of the CDR3 is TGTGCCAGCAGACTAACAGGGGGTTTCGCTGAAGCTTTCTTT. This encodes CASRLTGGFAEAFF.

The CDR3 nucleotides are TGTGCCAGCAGCTTCGGGACAGGGCGAAATGAAAAACTGTTTTTT. Translation: CASSFGTGRNEKLFF. The gene calls are TRBV7-8 and TRBJ1-4; 9 positions agree with TRBD1. Per the germline V gene, CDR1 is SGHVS and CDR2 is FQNEAQ. The length of the CDR3 is 15 residues. V gave up 3 bases and J gave up 5 bases; unmatched junction bases: 4.

The genes are TRBV6-1 and TRBJ1-2; tentative D call: TRBD1 (5 bases). Germline V gene lookup returns CDR1 MNHNS and CDR2 SASEGT. The V end lost 2 bases, the J end lost 5 bases, and 18 bases lay between the germline ends. The CDR3 loop spans 16 amino acids. This chain's CDR3 is CASSENRQLRPYGYTF. In DNA form, the CDR3 reads TGTGCCAGCAGTGAAAATCGACAGTTAAGGCCTTATGGCTACACCTTC.

V usage is TRBV27 and J usage is TRBJ2-3, with 10 nucleotides matching TRBD2. The CDR3 has 15 residues. V shed 6 bases, J shed 3 bases, and the junction held 6 bases outside the gene matches. Germline V gives CDR1 MNHEY, CDR2 SMNVEV (reference sequence). This CDR3 is CASSKRGGRTDTQYF. The DNA of the CDR3 is TGTGCCAGCAGCAAGCGGGGGGGCAGGACAGATACGCAGTATTTT.

The V call is TRBV7-2, the J call TRBJ2-7; perhaps TRBD2 as D (5 bases). The CDR3 loop spans 16 amino acids. V lost 3 bases to trimming and J lost 0 bases, with 15 bases between them. Germline loops: CDR1 SGHTA, CDR2 FQGNSA. As DNA, the CDR3 is TGTGCCAGCAGCTTGGTTTCTAGCATCGGCTCCTACGAGCAGTACTTC. Protein product: CASSLVSSIGSYEQYF.

The genes are TRBV27 and TRBJ2-1; possible D gene TRBD1, 6 bases. CDR1 is MNHEY, CDR2 SMNVEV, per germline (reference sequence). Trimming pared 5 bases from V and 8 bases from J, leaving 22 bases between. The CDR3 runs to 16 residues. Written as DNA, the CDR3 is TGTGCCAGCAGTCTAGAAGGGGACACGCCGATTTATGAGCAGTTCTTC. Its translation is CASSLEGDTPIYEQFF.

The CDR3 loop reads CASTPRGTQQPPPYGYTF. The CDR3 region has the DNA TGCGCCAGCACGCCGCGGGGGACACAGCAACCCCCGCCATATGGCTACACCTTC. This chain connects TRBV5-1 to TRBJ1-2, with a tentative D call TRBD1 (6 bases). The CDR3 spans 18 residues. V shed 6 bases and J shed 5 bases, with 29 bases lying between them. The germline V gene has CDR1 SGHRS and CDR2 YFSETQ. Looking up the rest from reference TRBV5-1 and TRBJ1-2 gives the full variable domain: KAGVTQTPRYLIKTRGQQVTLSCSPISGHRSVSWYQQTPGQGLQFLFEYFSETQRNKGNFPGRFSGRQFSNSRSEMNVSTLELGDSALYLCASTPRGTQQPPPYGYTFGSGTRLTVV.

This chain uses TRBV12-5 with TRBJ1-2; D is perhaps TRBD1 (6 bases). Germline assignment: CDR1 LGHNT and CDR2 FRNRAP. V was pared by 4 bases and J by 2 bases, with 17 bases between. The length of the CDR3 is 16 residues. The CDR3 loop reads CASGWGPRTVNYGYTF. The CDR3 bases are TGTGCTAGTGGTTGGGGGCCCAGGACGGTAAACTATGGCTACACCTTC.

This clone was seen a handful of times. V is TRBV7-9 and J is TRBJ1-1; tentative D call: TRBD1 (5 bases). This CDR3 spans 15 amino acids. Germline V gives CDR1 SEHNR, CDR2 FQNEAQ (reference sequence). Between the trimmed V and J ends, which lost 3 bases and 11 bases, there was a span of 22 bases. The CDR3 coding sequence is TGTGCCAGCAGCTTTGAACCGTGGGGGGAGAAAGTGGCTTTCTTT. The encoded protein is CASSFEPWGEKVAFF.

This chain links TRBV5-5 with TRBJ2-7; perhaps TRBD1 as D (6 bases). Trimming stripped 3 bases from V and 1 base from J, with 11 bases between. Germline V CDR1 and CDR2: SGHKS, YYEKEE (reference sequence). The CDR3 is 14 amino acids. The CDR3 sequence is CASSSQQGSYEQYF. The CDR3 bases are TGTGCCAGCAGCTCCCAACAGGGTTCCTACGAGCAGTACTTC.

The V call is TRBV27, the J call TRBJ1-6; the D is unclear. Trimming removed 4 bases from V and 2 bases from J, with 12 bases in between. CDR1 is MNHEY and CDR2 is SMNVEV in the germline V gene (reference sequence). This CDR3 has 16 residues. The CDR3 DNA reads TGTGCCAGCAGTTCGCTCCTAAGCACCTATAATTCACCCCTCCACTTT. Protein product: CASSSLLSTYNSPLHF.

The rearrangement uses TRBV7-9 and TRBJ1-1; D not certain. Trimming removed 3 bases at V and 8 bases at J, with 4 bases between. This CDR3 comprises 10 residues. The germline CDR1 and CDR2 sequences are SEHNR and FQNEAQ (reference sequence). As DNA, the CDR3 is TGTGCCAGCAGCTTGTTAGAAGCTTTCTTT. Its translation is CASSLLEAFF.

The V gene is TRBV27, the J gene TRBJ1-4, with D perhaps TRBD1 (5 bases). The length of the CDR3 is 13 residues. V was clipped by 10 bases and J by 7 bases, with 16 bases between them. Germline CDR1 reads MNHEY; CDR2 reads SMNVEV (reference sequence). CDR3: CAIFRVRGEKLFF. DNA for the CDR3: TGTGCCATCTTCAGGGTTCGAGGTGAAAAACTGTTTTTT. The full variable domain, its missing parts supplied by reference TRBV27 and TRBJ1-4, is EAQVTQNPRYLITVTGKKLTVTCSQNMNHEYMSWYRQDPGLGLRQIYYSMNVEVTDKGDVPEGYKVSRKEKRNFPLILESPSPNQTSLYFCAIFRVRGEKLFFGSGTQLSVL.

CDR3 sequence (DNA): TGTGCCATCAGTGACTCCGGGACAGCCCACTACGAGCAGTACTTC. Encoded protein: CAISDSGTAHYEQYF. The rearrangement links TRBV10-3 to TRBJ2-7, with 7 bases that match TRBD1. V lost 3 bases to trimming and J lost 3 bases; unmatched junction nucleotides: 8. Germline CDR1 reads ENHRY; CDR2 reads SYGVKD. The CDR3 is 15 amino acids.

The chain has TRBV7-3 and TRBJ2-7, with 9 bases matching TRBD1. The germline V gene has CDR1 SGHTA and CDR2 FQGTGA. With 1 base clipped from V and 5 bases from J, the junction kept 9 bases outside the gene matches. The CDR3 runs to 16 residues. CDR3 loop: CASSLNGDRVFHEQYF. CDR3 bases: TGTGCCAGCAGCTTAAATGGGGACAGGGTCTTCCACGAGCAGTACTTC.

The chain recombines TRBV19 with TRBJ1-6; D gene unclear. The V end was cut by 10 bases, the J end by 8 bases, with 18 bases between. Germline CDR1 and CDR2: LNHDA and SQIVND (reference sequence). This CDR3 has 14 residues. CDR3 coding DNA: TGTGCCACCCGGCCGACAAGCTCGGATTCACCCCTCCACTTT. Translating gives CATRPTSSDSPLHF.

The CDR3 reads CASSVNRAALRLYGYTF. Written as DNA, the CDR3 is TGCGCCAGCAGTGTCAACAGGGCGGCCCTTAGGCTGTATGGCTACACCTTC. The rearrangement links TRBV10-1 to TRBJ1-2; D might be TRBD1 (6 bases). CDR3 length: 17 residues. CDR1 and CDR2 (germline): WNHNN, SYGVQD (reference sequence). V was clipped by 4 bases and J by 5 bases, with 23 bases between them.

This clone has a single count. This CDR3 is CASSPYRDGGYTF. CDR3 coding DNA: TGTGCCAGCAGTCCGTACAGGGATGGCGGCTACACCTTC. This sequence joins TRBV7-2 and TRBJ1-2; D perhaps matches TRBD1 (6 bases). There are 13 residues in the CDR3. Trimming cost V 6 bases and J 8 bases, with 16 bases left between them. Germline lookup yields CDR1 SGHTA and CDR2 FQGNSA.

The V gene is TRBV13, the J gene TRBJ2-7, with D possibly matching TRBD1 (6 bases). The CDR3 has 14 residues. V dropped 4 bases and J dropped 3 bases, with 13 bases sitting between them. Germline assignment: CDR1 PRHDT and CDR2 FYEKMQ (reference sequence). DNA of the CDR3: TGTGCCAGCAGCTCCAACAGGGTTGGCTACGAGCAGTACTTC. Its protein is CASSSNRVGYEQYF. The whole variable domain, remainder taken from reference TRBV13 and TRBJ2-7, is AAGVIQSPRHLIKEKRETATLKCYPIPRHDTVYWYQQGPGQDPQFLISFYEKMQSDKGSIPDRFSAQQFSDYHSELNMSSLELGDSALYFCASSSNRVGYEQYFGPGTRLTVT.

The J gene is TRBJ1-3, the V gene TRBV11-2; no clear D gene. The V and J ends lost 2 bases and 0 bases respectively, with 17 bases between them. The CDR3 is 18 residues long. Germline V gives CDR1 SGHAT, CDR2 FQNNGV. CDR3 sequence reads: CASSLIGDPMASGNTIYF. The DNA of the CDR3 is TGTGCCAGCAGCTTAATAGGAGACCCAATGGCCTCTGGAAACACCATATATTTT.

The chain links TRBV9 to TRBJ1-2, with 9 bases identical to TRBD1. CDR1 SGDLS and CDR2 YYNGEE come from the germline V gene. The CDR3 has 17 amino acids. The junction had 13 bases not matched to a gene; V was cut back by 4 bases and J by 3 bases. DNA of the CDR3: TGTGCCAGCAGCTCTCGTCCCGGGACAGGGATCCACTATGGCTACACCTTC. It encodes CASSSRPGTGIHYGYTF.

The chain joins TRBV6-6 to TRBJ1-1, with D maybe TRBD1 (5 bases). The germline V gene has CDR1 MNHNY and CDR2 SVGAGI (reference sequence). The CDR3 sequence is 13 residues long. Trimming took 5 bases from V and 12 from J, leaving 19 bases between them. The DNA of the CDR3 is TGTGCCAGCAGTAGCAGGGTTGGTAAAGTGACTTTCTTT. Amino acid sequence: CASSSRVGKVTFF.

The genes are TRBV4-3 and TRBJ1-1; 9 bases align to TRBD1. The CDR3 sequence is 18 residues long. Per the germline V gene, CDR1 is LGHNA and CDR2 is YSLEER. Germline trimming cut 0 bases from V and 3 bases from J; bases unmatched to any gene: 11. The CDR3 DNA sequence: TGCGCCAGCAGCCAAGATGGGACAGGGATTAGAGTAGACACTGAAGCTTTCTTT. Its translation is CASSQDGTGIRVDTEAFF.

The V gene is TRBV5-5, the J gene TRBJ1-6; a weak D match, TRBD1 (6 bases). V was clipped by 2 bases and J by 12 bases, with 15 bases between them. CDR3 size: 14 residues. Germline V lookup: CDR1 SGHKS, CDR2 YYEKEE (reference sequence). In DNA, the CDR3 is TGTGCCAGCAGCTTCCAGGGGCCCCGTGAACCCCTCCACTTT. Residues: CASSFQGPREPLHF.

The V call is TRBV6-1, the J call TRBJ2-1; 7 positions agree with TRBD1. The J segment lost 12 bases and the V segment lost 6 bases, leaving 8 bases of the junction unmatched. The CDR3 has 12 residues. Germline V gene data show CDR1 as MNHNS and CDR2 as SASEGT. DNA of the CDR3: TGTGCCAGCAGCGAGGTAAGGGACAGGCAGTTCTTC. Protein: CASSEVRDRQFF.

The chain employs TRBV29-1 and TRBJ1-3; 8 bases are a match to TRBD1. Germline CDR1 reads SQVTM; CDR2 reads ANQGSEA. The CDR3 consists of 15 residues. After removal of 6 bases from V and 0 bases from J, the junction contained 7 bases not matched to a gene. CDR3 DNA sequence: TGCAGCGTGGGGGACAGGTACAGCTCTGGAAACACCATATATTTT. It encodes CSVGDRYSSGNTIYF. The full variable domain, rest sourced from reference TRBV29-1 and TRBJ1-3, is SAVISQKPSRDICQRGTSLTIQCQVDSQVTMMFWYRQQPGQSLTLIATANQGSEATYESGFVIDKFPISRPNLTFSTLTVSNMSPEDSSIYLCSVGDRYSSGNTIYFGEGSWLTVV.

The V and J genes are TRBV7-9 and TRBJ2-1, with D perhaps TRBD1 (6 bases). Trimming removed 0 bases from V and 8 bases from J, with 8 bases in between. CDR1 is SEHNR, CDR2 FQNEAQ, per germline (reference sequence). The CDR3 extends over 13 amino acids. The CDR3: CASSLAGGHEQFF. CDR3 nucleotide sequence: TGTGCCAGCAGCTTAGCAGGGGGTCATGAGCAGTTCTTC.

The chain combines TRBV4-1 with TRBJ1-4, with 7 bases aligning to TRBD1. V was clipped by 0 bases and J by 7 bases; unmatched bases: 5. Looked up from germline, CDR1 is MGHRA and CDR2 is YSYEKL. The CDR3 length is 15 residues. This chain's CDR3 is CASSQENRGSEKLFF. In DNA form, the CDR3 reads TGCGCCAGCAGCCAAGAGAACAGGGGATCTGAAAAACTGTTTTTT.

The genes are TRBV27 and TRBJ1-6; no clear D. Germline-derived CDR1 and CDR2 are MNHEY and SMNVEV (reference sequence). The CDR3 is 16 residues long. Trimming removed 2 bases at V and 9 bases at J, with 17 bases between. CDR3 DNA sequence: TGTGCCAGCAGTTTAGGTACCGGACTCTCACTTTCACCCCTCCACTTT. Its protein product is CASSLGTGLSLSPLHF.

This chain uses TRBV7-9 with TRBJ2-7; 9 bases agree with TRBD1. CDR3 size: 15 residues. Trimming cost V 5 bases and J 0 bases; bases outside gene matches: 5. CDR1 is SEHNR and CDR2 is FQNEAQ in the germline V gene (reference sequence). The CDR3 protein is CASSPRQGVSYEQYF. The CDR3 region has the DNA TGTGCCAGCAGCCCAAGACAGGGGGTCTCCTACGAGCAGTACTTC.

The chain combines TRBV11-2 with TRBJ1-4; 7 nucleotides agree with TRBD1. V was pared by 2 bases and J by 6 bases, with 3 bases of the junction left unmatched. The V gene's germline CDR1 is SGHAT and CDR2 FQNNGV. This CDR3 is 14 amino acids long. In DNA, the CDR3 is TGTGCCAGCAGCTTAATAGGGGGCCATGAAAAACTGTTTTTT. This codes for CASSLIGGHEKLFF.